This entry lists 19 T cell receptor beta chains sequenced from one sample in a study of shared clonotypes between healthy human individuals. Profiled with immunoSEQ multiplex PCR; TCRdb holds only in-frame clones, not every one. The sample holds around 2,100,000 clones; less than 95% are singletons and the top ten take 1.2%. As defined, naive CD8 cells were CD45RO-negative and positively selected for CCR7, with terminally differentiated effector memory CD45RA+ cells excluded. Material for sequencing was naive CD8+ T cells sorted from blood. Receptors originate from a man younger than 35 in good health.

The chain carries TRBV11-2 and TRBJ2-3; 14 nucleotides agree with TRBD2. CDR1 is SGHAT and CDR2 is FQNNGV in the germline V gene. CDR3 length: 15 residues. J lost 5 bases, V lost 6 bases, and 4 bases had no gene match. The CDR3 sequence is CASRGLAGGEDTQYF. The CDR3 region has the DNA TGTGCCAGCAGAGGACTAGCGGGGGGCGAAGATACGCAGTATTTT.

V usage is TRBV28 and J usage is TRBJ2-2; 7 nucleotides agree with TRBD1. There are 14 residues in the CDR3. V shed 7 bases and J 3 bases; nucleotides not matched to a gene: 5. Germline V lookup: CDR1 MDHEN, CDR2 SYDVKM. The CDR3 is CASTTGDHTGELFF. For the CDR3, the DNA is TGTGCCAGCACTACAGGGGACCACACCGGGGAGCTGTTTTTT.

The count of this clone is one. Other DNA sequences of this sample code for an identical CDR3. The chain joins TRBV7-9 to TRBJ2-7; D ambiguous. V was pared by 5 bases and J by 2 bases, with 7 bases between. Germline values: CDR1 SEHNR, CDR2 FQNEAQ (reference sequence). This CDR3 spans 12 amino acids. CDR3 bases: TGTGCCAGCAGCCTTGACCCCTACGAGCAGTACTTC. Protein product: CASSLDPYEQYF.

V gene TRBV9 combines with J gene TRBJ2-1; 8 nucleotides agree with TRBD2. Germline CDR1 reads SGDLS; CDR2 reads YYNGEE. The CDR3 spans 15 residues. With 4 bases clipped from V and 8 bases from J, the junction kept 11 bases outside the gene matches. The CDR3 sequence: CASSYADGGVYEQFF. CDR3 in DNA: TGTGCCAGCAGCTATGCTGACGGGGGGGTCTATGAGCAGTTCTTC.

The J gene is TRBJ1-1, the V gene TRBV7-6; D is perhaps TRBD1 (5 bases). The germline CDR1 and CDR2 sequences are SGHVS and FNYEAQ. V was cut by 1 base and J by 1 base, with 10 bases left in between. The CDR3 spans 15 residues. CDR3 residues: CASSLDRGTNTEAFF. The CDR3 DNA follows: TGTGCCAGCAGCTTAGATCGGGGGACGAACACTGAAGCTTTCTTT.

The V gene is TRBV7-8, the J gene TRBJ1-2, with 9 bases identical to TRBD1. CDR1 and CDR2 from the germline V gene are SGHVS and FQNEAQ. The CDR3 is made up of 15 amino acids. V dropped 0 bases and J dropped 5; count of bases not matched to a gene: 4. The CDR3 DNA follows: TGTGCCAGCAGCTTAGCCCAACAGGGGGCTTATGGCTACACCTTC. It codes for CASSLAQQGAYGYTF. Full variable domain (outside the CDR3, taken from reference TRBV7-8 and TRBJ1-2): GAGVSQSPRYKVAKRGQDVALRCDPISGHVSLFWYQQALGQGPEFLTYFQNEAQLDKSGLPSDRFFAERPEGSVSTLKIQRTQQEDSAVYLCASSLAQQGAYGYTFGSGTRLTVV.

The chain joins TRBV19 to TRBJ1-1; D gene ambiguous. The CDR3 totals 13 residues. Germline V gene data show CDR1 as LNHDA and CDR2 as SQIVND (reference sequence). The ends were cut back, 3 bases at V and 1 base at J, with 6 bases in the middle. The CDR3 region has the DNA TGTGCCAGTAGTATTATGGCGAACACTGAAGCTTTCTTT. Its translation: CASSIMANTEAFF.

Regarding this clone: Other DNA sequences in the same sample also yield this CDR3. The chain links TRBV11-2 to TRBJ2-7; D unclear. Germline values: CDR1 SGHAT, CDR2 FQNNGV. The CDR3 is made up of 13 amino acids. Deletions cut 5 bases from V and 0 bases from J, with 8 bases between. CDR3: CASSLEVSYEQYF. The DNA for the CDR3 is TGTGCCAGCAGCCTGGAAGTCTCCTACGAGCAGTACTTC.

The CDR3 loop reads CASLRTDTQYF. DNA for the CDR3: TGTGCCAGCTTACGAACAGATACGCAGTATTTT. This chain links TRBV11-2 with TRBJ2-3; no clear D gene. Per germline, CDR1 SGHAT and CDR2 FQNNGV. The CDR3 runs 11 residues. Trimming shortened V by 8 bases and J by 3 bases, and 6 bases separated the two germline ends.

The genes are TRBV28 and TRBJ1-6; the match to TRBD1 covers 8 bases. V was clipped by 5 bases and J by 10 bases; unmatched bases: 16. The CDR3 runs 17 residues. Germline V CDR1 and CDR2: MDHEN, SYDVKM. This chain's CDR3 is CASSPPSTGEWWSPLHF. In DNA, the CDR3 is TGTGCCAGCAGTCCTCCTTCGACAGGGGAATGGTGGTCACCCCTCCACTTT.

The CDR3 DNA follows: TGCGCCAGCAGCTCGGGGGCGGATACGCAGTATTTT. Translating gives CASSSGADTQYF. This sequence joins TRBV5-1 and TRBJ2-3; D may be TRBD1 or TRBD2 (6 bases each). The CDR3 is 12 residues long. The V gene's germline CDR1 is SGHRS and CDR2 YFSETQ. V was shortened by 3 bases and J by 6 bases, with 8 bases between the two germline ends.

The chain carries TRBV19 and TRBJ1-1; D unresolved. The germline gives CDR1 LNHDA, CDR2 SQIVND (reference sequence). The CDR3 spans 16 residues. Trimming took off 7 bases at V and 4 bases at J, with 22 bases between the two ends. CDR3 sequence reads: CASKEARPKDGTEAFF. CDR3 coding DNA: TGTGCCAGTAAAGAGGCCCGCCCGAAGGACGGCACTGAAGCTTTCTTT.

In the case of this clone: Other DNA variants within this sample encode the same CDR3. This chain uses TRBV10-3 with TRBJ2-5, with 9 positions matching TRBD2. CDR3 length: 15 residues. V was pared by 4 bases and J by 0 bases, with 3 bases of the junction left unmatched. Germline loops: CDR1 ENHRY, CDR2 SYGVKD. The CDR3 bases are TGTGCCATCAGTGGCCTAGCGGGGTACCAAGAGACCCAGTACTTC. As protein: CAISGLAGYQETQYF.

The gene calls are TRBV7-9 and TRBJ1-3, with a weak D call TRBD1 (5 bases). The CDR3 is 16 amino acids. The germline V gene has CDR1 SEHNR and CDR2 FQNEAQ (reference sequence). The ends were cut back, 1 base at V and 0 bases at J, with 10 bases in the middle. CDR3 coding DNA: TGTGCCAGCAGCTTAGAGCGGACAACCTCTGGAAACACCATATATTTT. It is translated as CASSLERTTSGNTIYF.

This chain links TRBV6-1 with TRBJ2-1; D not resolved. Trimming pared 3 bases from V and 1 base from J, leaving 10 bases between. The CDR3 extends over 15 amino acids. Germline CDR1 reads MNHNS; CDR2 reads SASEGT. The CDR3 nucleotides read TGTGCCAGCAGTGATCGGCGGATGTCCTACAATGAGCAGTTCTTC. It translates to CASSDRRMSYNEQFF.

The chain uses TRBV10-3 and TRBJ2-3; no reliable D call. The CDR3 sequence is 19 residues long. With 6 bases removed from V and 2 bases from J, the gap between germline ends came to 27 bases. Germline lookup yields CDR1 ENHRY and CDR2 SYGVKD. The CDR3 nucleotides read TGTGCCATCAGGGAACCCTTTTTCTCGGGTAGCTCTAACACAGATACGCAGTATTTT. It codes for CAIREPFFSGSSNTDTQYF.

The chain employs TRBV2 and TRBJ2-2, with a weak D call TRBD2 (6 bases). V shed 1 base and J shed 7 bases, with 10 bases lying between them. Germline-derived CDR1 and CDR2 are SNHLY and FYNNEI. The CDR3 covers 14 residues. CDR3 region: CASSEGYSGGELFF. The CDR3 bases are TGTGCCAGCAGTGAAGGGTATAGCGGCGGGGAGCTGTTTTTT.

This clone was seen only a few times. The V gene is TRBV7-9, the J gene TRBJ2-1, with a weak D call TRBD2 (5 bases). Looked up from germline, CDR1 is SEHNR and CDR2 is FQNEAQ (reference sequence). The CDR3 has 13 residues. Trimming pared 5 bases from V and 3 bases from J, leaving 8 bases between. The CDR3 DNA reads as TGTGCCAGCAGCCTCCGGGACTACAATGAGCAGTTCTTC. Its protein is CASSLRDYNEQFF.

The rearrangement joins TRBV5-4 to TRBJ1-2, with a weak D call TRBD1 (6 bases). Germline V lookup: CDR1 SGHNT, CDR2 YYREEE (reference sequence). The germline V and J ends were trimmed by 0 bases and 6 bases, with 15 bases remaining between them. The CDR3 extends over 15 amino acids. CDR3 region: CASSLAGGAMDGYTF. In DNA, the CDR3 is TGTGCCAGCAGCTTGGCCGGGGGCGCAATGGATGGCTACACCTTC.